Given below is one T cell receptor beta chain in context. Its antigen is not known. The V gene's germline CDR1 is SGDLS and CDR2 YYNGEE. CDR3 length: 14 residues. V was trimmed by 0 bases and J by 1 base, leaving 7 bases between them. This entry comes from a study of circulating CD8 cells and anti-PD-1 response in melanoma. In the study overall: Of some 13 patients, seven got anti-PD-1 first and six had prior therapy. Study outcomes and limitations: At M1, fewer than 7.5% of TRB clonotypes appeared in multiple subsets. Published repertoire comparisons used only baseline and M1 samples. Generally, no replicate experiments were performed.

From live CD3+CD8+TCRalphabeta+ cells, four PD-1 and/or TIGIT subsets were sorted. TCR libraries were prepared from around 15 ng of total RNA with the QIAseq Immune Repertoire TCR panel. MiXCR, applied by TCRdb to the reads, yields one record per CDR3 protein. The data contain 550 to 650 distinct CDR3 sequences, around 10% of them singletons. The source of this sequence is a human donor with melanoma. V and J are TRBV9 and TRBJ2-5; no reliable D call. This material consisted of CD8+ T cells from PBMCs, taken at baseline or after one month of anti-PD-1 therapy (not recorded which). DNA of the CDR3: TGTGCCAGCAGCGTAGGAGTACGCCAAGAGACCCAGTACTTC. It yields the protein CASSVGVRQETQYF.